This TCR beta chain was retrieved from a study of blood T cell repertoires in COVID-19. Study context: The United States, Italy and Spain were the sources of the acute and convalescent COVID-19 samples. T cells, B-cell-depleted T cells, or PBMCs supplied cDNA or gDNA.

In the original analysis: The authors estimated nucleated cell counts from reference gene primer amplification. Clones were sequenced by immunoSEQ multiplex PCR, and TCRdb holds only the in-frame ones, with some missing. D and trimming were read from the DNA, whereas the V and J calls and clone size are those reported in that table. Of around 300,000 clones in the sample, about nine tenths are singletons; the top ten hold 0.85% to 0.95%. The ends were cut back, 6 bases at V and 2 bases at J, with 8 bases in the middle. The CDR3 totals 13 residues. Germline CDR1 reads MRHNA; CDR2 reads SNTAGT. The genes are TRBV6-4 and TRBJ2-1; a weak D match, TRBD2 (6 bases). The sequenced sample was peripheral blood. The origin of this receptor is a woman between 35 and 50 years old who had recovered from COVID-19. For the CDR3, the DNA is TGTGCCAGCAGCGAGCGGGCCTACAATGAGCAGTTCTTC. It codes for CASSERAYNEQFF.